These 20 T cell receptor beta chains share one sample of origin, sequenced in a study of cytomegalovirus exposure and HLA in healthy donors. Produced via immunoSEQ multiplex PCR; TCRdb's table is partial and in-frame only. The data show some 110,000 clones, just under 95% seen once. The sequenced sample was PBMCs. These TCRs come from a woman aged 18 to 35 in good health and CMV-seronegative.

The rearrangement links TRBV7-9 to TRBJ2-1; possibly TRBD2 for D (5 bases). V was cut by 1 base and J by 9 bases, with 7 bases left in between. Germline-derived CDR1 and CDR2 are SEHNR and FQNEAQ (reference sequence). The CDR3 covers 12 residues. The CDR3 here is CASSLGAGEQFF. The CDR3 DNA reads TGTGCCAGCAGCTTAGGGGCGGGTGAGCAGTTCTTC.

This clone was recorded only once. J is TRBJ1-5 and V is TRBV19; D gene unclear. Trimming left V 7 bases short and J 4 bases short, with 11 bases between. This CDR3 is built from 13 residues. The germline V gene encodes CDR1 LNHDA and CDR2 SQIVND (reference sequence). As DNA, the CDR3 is TGTGCCAGTAATGCACAGTTAAATCAGCCCCAGCATTTT. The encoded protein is CASNAQLNQPQHF.

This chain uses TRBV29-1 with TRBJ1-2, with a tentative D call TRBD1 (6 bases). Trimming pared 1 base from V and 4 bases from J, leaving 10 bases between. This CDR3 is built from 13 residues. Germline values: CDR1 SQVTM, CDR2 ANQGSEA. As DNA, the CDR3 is TGCAGCGTTGAAGGGTCAGGGGTCTATGGCTACACCTTC. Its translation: CSVEGSGVYGYTF.

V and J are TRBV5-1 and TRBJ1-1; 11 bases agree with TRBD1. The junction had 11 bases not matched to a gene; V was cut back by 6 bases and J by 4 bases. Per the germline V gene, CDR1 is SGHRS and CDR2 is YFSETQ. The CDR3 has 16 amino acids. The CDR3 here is CASTDRDRGIGTEAFF. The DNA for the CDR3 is TGCGCCAGCACCGACCGGGACAGGGGGATAGGCACTGAAGCTTTCTTT.

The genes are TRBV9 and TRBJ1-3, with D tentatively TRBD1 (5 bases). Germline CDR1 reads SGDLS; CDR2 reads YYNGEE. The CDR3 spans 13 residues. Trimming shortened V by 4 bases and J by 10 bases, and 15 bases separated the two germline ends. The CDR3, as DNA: TGTGCCAGCAGCTCCGGGGGACCGGAGACCATATATTTT. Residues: CASSSGGPETIYF.

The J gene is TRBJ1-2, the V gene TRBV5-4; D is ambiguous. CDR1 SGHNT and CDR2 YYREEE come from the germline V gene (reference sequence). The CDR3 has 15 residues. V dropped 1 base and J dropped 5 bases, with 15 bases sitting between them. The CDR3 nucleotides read TGTGCCAGCAGCTTGATGGAGCGGCGCACTTATGGCTACACCTTC. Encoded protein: CASSLMERRTYGYTF.

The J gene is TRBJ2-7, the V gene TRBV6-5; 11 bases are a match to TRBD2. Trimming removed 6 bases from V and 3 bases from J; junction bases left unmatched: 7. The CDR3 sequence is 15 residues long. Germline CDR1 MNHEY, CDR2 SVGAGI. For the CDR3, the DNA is TGTGCCAGCAGAGGGACTAGCGGAACATTCTACGAGCAGTACTTC. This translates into CASRGTSGTFYEQYF.

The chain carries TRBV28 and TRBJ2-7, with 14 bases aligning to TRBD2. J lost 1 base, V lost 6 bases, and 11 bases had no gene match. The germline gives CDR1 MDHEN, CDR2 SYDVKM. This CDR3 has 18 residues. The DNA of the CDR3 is TGTGCCAGCAGACCTAGGGGACTAGCGGGGGCCTTATCCTACGAGCAGTACTTC. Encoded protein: CASRPRGLAGALSYEQYF.

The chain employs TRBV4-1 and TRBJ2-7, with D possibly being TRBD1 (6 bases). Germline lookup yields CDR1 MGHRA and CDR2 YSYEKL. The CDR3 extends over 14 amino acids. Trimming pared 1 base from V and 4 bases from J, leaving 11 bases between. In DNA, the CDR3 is TGCGCCAGCAGCCAAGCAGGGGCGGATTACGAGCAGTACTTC. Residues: CASSQAGADYEQYF.

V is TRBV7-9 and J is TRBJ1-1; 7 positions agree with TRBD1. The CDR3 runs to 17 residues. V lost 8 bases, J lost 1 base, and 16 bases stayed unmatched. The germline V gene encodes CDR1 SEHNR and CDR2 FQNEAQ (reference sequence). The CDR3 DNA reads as TGTGCCAGCGACTCAAGGGGGCGAGGGGGGAAGAACACTGAAGCTTTCTTT. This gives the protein CASDSRGRGGKNTEAFF.

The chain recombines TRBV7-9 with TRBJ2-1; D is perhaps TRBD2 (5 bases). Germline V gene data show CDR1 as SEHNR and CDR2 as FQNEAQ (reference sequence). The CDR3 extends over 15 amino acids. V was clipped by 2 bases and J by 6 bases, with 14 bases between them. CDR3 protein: CASSLNRLNFNEQFF. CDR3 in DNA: TGTGCCAGCAGCTTAAATAGACTAAACTTCAATGAGCAGTTCTTC.

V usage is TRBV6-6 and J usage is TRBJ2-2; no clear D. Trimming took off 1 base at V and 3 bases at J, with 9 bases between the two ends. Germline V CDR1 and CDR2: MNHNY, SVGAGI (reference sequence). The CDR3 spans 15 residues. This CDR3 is CASSYYRSDTGELFF. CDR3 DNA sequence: TGTGCCAGCAGTTACTATAGATCGGACACCGGGGAGCTGTTTTTT.

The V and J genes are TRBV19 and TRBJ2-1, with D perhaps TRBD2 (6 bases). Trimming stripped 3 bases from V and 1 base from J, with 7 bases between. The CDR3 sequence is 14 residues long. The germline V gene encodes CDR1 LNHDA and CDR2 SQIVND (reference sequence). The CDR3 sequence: CASSMGGSYNEQFF. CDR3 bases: TGTGCCAGTAGTATGGGGGGTTCCTACAATGAGCAGTTCTTC.

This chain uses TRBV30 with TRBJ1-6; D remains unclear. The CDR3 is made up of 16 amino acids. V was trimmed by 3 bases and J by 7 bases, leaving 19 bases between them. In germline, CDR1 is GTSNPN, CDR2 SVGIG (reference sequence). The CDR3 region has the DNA TGTGCCTGGAGGGATCGACTAGGGCCGGGAAATTCACCCCTCCACTTT. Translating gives CAWRDRLGPGNSPLHF.

Here the CDR3 reads CASSLGRVYNEQFF. The CDR3 bases are TGTGCCAGCAGCTTAGGGCGGGTATACAATGAGCAGTTCTTC. V usage is TRBV11-2 and J usage is TRBJ2-1; tentatively, D is TRBD2 (5 bases). From germline, CDR1 is SGHAT and CDR2 FQNNGV. V was pared by 1 base and J by 4 bases, with 8 bases between. The CDR3 sequence is 14 residues long. The full variable domain, completed using reference TRBV11-2 and TRBJ2-1, is EAGVAQSPRYKIIEKRQSVAFWCNPISGHATLYWYQQILGQGPKLLIQFQNNGVVDDSQLPKDRFSAERLKGVDSTLKIQPAKLEDSAVYLCASSLGRVYNEQFFGPGTRLTVL.

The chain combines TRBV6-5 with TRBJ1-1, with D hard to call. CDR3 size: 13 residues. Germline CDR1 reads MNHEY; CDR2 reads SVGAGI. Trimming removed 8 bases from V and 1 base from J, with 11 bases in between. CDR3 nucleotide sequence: TGTGCCAGCGCCGACTATGGGAACACTGAAGCTTTCTTT. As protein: CASADYGNTEAFF.

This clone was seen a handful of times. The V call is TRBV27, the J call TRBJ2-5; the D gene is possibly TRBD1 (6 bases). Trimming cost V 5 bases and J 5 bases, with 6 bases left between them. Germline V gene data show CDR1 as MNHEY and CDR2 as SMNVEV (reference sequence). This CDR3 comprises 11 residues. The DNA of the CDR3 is TGTGCCAGCAGTCAGGGGGAGACCCAGTACTTC. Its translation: CASSQGETQYF.

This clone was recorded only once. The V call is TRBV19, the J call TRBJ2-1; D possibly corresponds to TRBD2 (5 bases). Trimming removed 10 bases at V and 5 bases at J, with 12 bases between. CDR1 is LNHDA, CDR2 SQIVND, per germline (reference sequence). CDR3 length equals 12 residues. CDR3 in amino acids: CATMRADNEQFF. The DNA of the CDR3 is TGTGCCACAATGAGGGCTGACAATGAGCAGTTCTTC.

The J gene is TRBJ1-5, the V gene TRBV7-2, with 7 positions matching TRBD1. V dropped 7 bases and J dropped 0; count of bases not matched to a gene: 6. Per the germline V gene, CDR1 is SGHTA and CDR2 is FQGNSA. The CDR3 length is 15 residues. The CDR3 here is CASNEGAFSNQPQHF. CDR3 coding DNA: TGTGCCAGCAATGAGGGGGCGTTTAGCAATCAGCCCCAGCATTTT.

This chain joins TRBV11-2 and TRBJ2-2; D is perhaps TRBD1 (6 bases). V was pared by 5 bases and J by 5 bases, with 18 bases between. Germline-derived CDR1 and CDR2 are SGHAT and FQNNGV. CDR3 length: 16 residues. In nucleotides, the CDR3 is TGTGCCAGCAGCACGTTTCTTATTCAGGGGACCGGGGAGCTGTTTTTT. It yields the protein CASSTFLIQGTGELFF. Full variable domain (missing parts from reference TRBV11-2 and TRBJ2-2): EAGVAQSPRYKIIEKRQSVAFWCNPISGHATLYWYQQILGQGPKLLIQFQNNGVVDDSQLPKDRFSAERLKGVDSTLKIQPAKLEDSAVYLCASSTFLIQGTGELFFGEGSRLTVL.